This T cell receptor (beta chain) was sequenced in a study of CD8+CD57+ T cells in acquired aplastic anemia. About the research overall: Sorted CD4+ plus CD8+ cells gave DNA averaging about 3.2 ug. Healthy donors had, on average, approximately 11 million reads for their CD4+ cells.

Study-wide points: Controls did not differ significantly from patients in CD8+ Simpson's diversity.

Regarding this clonotype: The antigen is not known.

Germline loops: CDR1 SGHRS, CDR2 YFSETQ. The CDR3 consists of 14 residues. Trimming stripped 7 bases from V and 7 bases from J, with 20 bases between. Both TCR beta VDJ combination and CDR3 sequence profiling were carried out. Genomic DNA was the template for this profiling. MiXCR was run by TCRdb on the reads, yielding one entry per CDR3 protein. The sample records around 400,000 distinct CDR3 sequences, 55% to 70% being singletons. V gene TRBV5-1 combines with J gene TRBJ2-5, with TRBD1 as a possible D gene (5 bases). Sequencing input: sorted CD4+, CD8+, or CD8+CD57+ T cells (not recorded which) from PBMCs. The receptor comes from a human donor in good health, serving as a control. For the CDR3, the DNA is TGCGCCAGCGGATGGGGTGGGGCCAACGTGACCCAGTACTTC. Protein sequence: CASGWGGANVTQYF.